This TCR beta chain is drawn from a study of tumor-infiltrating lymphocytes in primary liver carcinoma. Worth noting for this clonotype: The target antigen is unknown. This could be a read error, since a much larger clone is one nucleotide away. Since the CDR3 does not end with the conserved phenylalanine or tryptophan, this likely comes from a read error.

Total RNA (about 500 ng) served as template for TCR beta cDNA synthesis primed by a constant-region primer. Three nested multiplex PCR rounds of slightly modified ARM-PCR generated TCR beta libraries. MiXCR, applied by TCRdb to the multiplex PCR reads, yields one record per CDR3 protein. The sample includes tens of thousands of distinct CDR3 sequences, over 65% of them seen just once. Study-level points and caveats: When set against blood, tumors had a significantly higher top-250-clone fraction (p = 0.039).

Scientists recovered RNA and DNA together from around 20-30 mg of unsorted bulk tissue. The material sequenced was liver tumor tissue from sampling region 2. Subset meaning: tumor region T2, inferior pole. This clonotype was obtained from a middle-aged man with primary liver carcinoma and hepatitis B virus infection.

The CDR3 loop is CASSSAGGDFDPYEQYY. CDR3 in DNA: TGTGCCAGCAGCTCGGCGGGAGGAGATTTCGACCCCTACGAGCAGTACTAC. V gene TRBV7-9 combines with J gene TRBJ2-7; 8 nucleotides agree with TRBD2. The CDR3 sequence is 17 residues long. The germline CDR1 and CDR2 sequences are SEHNR and FQNEAQ (reference sequence). J was trimmed by 2 bases and V by 4 bases; bases with no gene match: 13.